This TCR beta chain stems from a study of cytomegalovirus exposure and HLA in healthy donors. CDR1 is SGHRS, CDR2 YFSETQ, per germline. J gave up 2 bases and V 4 bases, and 3 bases lay outside the gene matches. This CDR3 spans 15 amino acids. Findings of the study overall: The likely explanation for a cluster of highly shared sequence variants was sequencing artifact.

Researchers ran the PCR with 60 Vbeta and 13 Jbeta primers. The protocol was immunoSEQ multiplex PCR, while the TCRdb copy is restricted to in-frame clones and leaves out a portion. This table has about 210,000 clones, 86% appearing once. For this clone: Its matching antigen is unknown.

This TCR derives from a young woman in good health and CMV-seronegative. Source material: PBMCs. V gene TRBV5-1 combines with J gene TRBJ2-7, with 13 bases that match TRBD2. The CDR3 bases are TGCGCCAGCAGCCAAGGGACTAGCGGGACCTACGAGCAGTACTTC. It encodes CASSQGTSGTYEQYF.